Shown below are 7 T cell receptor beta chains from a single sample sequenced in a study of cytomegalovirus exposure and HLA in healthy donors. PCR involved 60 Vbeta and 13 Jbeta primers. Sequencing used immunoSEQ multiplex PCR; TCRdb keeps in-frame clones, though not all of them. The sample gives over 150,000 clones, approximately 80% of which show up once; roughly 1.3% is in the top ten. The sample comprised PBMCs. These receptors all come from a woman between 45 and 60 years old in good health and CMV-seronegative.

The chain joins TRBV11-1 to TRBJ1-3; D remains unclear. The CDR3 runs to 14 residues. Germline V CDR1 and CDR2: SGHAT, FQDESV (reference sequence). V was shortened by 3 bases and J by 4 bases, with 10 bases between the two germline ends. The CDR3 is CASSFSTPGNTIYF. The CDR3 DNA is TGTGCCAGCAGCTTCTCGACACCCGGAAACACCATATATTTT.

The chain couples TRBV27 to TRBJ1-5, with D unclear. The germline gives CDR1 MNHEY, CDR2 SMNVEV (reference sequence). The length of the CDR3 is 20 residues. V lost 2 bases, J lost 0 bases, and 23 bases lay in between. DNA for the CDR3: TGTGCCAGCAGTTTAGGGTCGGAGGCACCTACTAACTATAGCAATCAGCCCCAGCATTTT. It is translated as CASSLGSEAPTNYSNQPQHF.

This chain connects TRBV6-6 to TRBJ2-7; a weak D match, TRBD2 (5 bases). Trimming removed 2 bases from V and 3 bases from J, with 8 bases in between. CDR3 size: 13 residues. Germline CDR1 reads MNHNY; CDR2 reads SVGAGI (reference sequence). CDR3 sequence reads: CASSYGGLYEQYF. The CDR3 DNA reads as TGTGCCAGCAGTTACGGAGGCCTCTACGAGCAGTACTTC.

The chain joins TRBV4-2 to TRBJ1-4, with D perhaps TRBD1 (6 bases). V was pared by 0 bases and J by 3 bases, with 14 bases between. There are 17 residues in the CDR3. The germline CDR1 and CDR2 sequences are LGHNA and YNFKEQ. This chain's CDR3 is CASSQEGSGEANEKLFF. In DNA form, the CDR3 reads TGTGCCAGCAGCCAAGAGGGGTCAGGGGAAGCTAATGAAAAACTGTTTTTT.

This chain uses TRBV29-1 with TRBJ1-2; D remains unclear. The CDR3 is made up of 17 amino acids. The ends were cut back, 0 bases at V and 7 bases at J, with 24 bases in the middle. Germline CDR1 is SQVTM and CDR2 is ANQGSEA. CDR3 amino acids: CSVEDRAGGIFVGGYTF. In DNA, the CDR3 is TGCAGCGTTGAAGATCGGGCCGGCGGGATTTTTGTTGGTGGCTACACCTTC.

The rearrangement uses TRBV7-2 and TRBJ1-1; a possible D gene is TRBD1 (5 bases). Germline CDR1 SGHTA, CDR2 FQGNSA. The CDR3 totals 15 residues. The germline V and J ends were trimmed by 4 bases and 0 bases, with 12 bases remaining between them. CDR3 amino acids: CASSSQGRLNTEAFF. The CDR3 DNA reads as TGTGCCAGCAGCTCCCAGGGTAGATTGAACACTGAAGCTTTCTTT.

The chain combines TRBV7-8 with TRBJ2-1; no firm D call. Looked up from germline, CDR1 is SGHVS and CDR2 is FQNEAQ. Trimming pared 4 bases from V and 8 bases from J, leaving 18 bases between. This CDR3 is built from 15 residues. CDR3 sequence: CASSSSSSGSDEQFF. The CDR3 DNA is TGTGCCAGCAGCTCCTCTAGTAGTGGGTCGGATGAGCAGTTCTTC. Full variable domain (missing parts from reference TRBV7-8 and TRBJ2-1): GAGVSQSPRYKVAKRGQDVALRCDPISGHVSLFWYQQALGQGPEFLTYFQNEAQLDKSGLPSDRFFAERPEGSVSTLKIQRTQQEDSAVYLCASSSSSSGSDEQFFGPGTRLTVL.